Listed here are 32 T cell receptor beta chains from one sample, sequenced in a study of regulatory T cells in long-lasting Graves disease. Time point defined: newly diagnosed GD, antithyroid drugs for less than 3 months. There was RNA extracted from PBMCs, and the TCR library was made from it. Investigators prepared the TCR beta libraries by applying iRepertoire HTBI primers and Arm-PCR of CDR3 regions. TCRdb fed the multiplex PCR reads into MiXCR, producing one record per CDR3 protein. Among just over 600,000 distinct CDR3 sequences listed, roughly 15% were seen once. This sample was shared with a second study, whose subject was T cells in Graves' hyperthyroidism and ophthalmopathy.

The source material was peripheral blood mononuclear cells (PBMCs), sampled at new diagnosis, from a patient treated with antithyroid drugs. These receptor sequences come from a woman aged 25 to 45 with Graves disease.

This clonotype was detected a few times. The CDR3 protein is CSAPSLRTDTQYF. For the CDR3, the DNA is TGCAGTGCCCCTTCCCTCCGCACAGATACGCAGTATTTT. V is TRBV20-1 and J is TRBJ2-3; D is unclear. Per germline, CDR1 DFQATT and CDR2 SNEGSKA (reference sequence). Trimming stripped 6 bases from V and 1 base from J, with 11 bases between. The CDR3 runs 13 residues.

This clonotype was picked up a small number of times. The chain links TRBV30 to TRBJ2-5, with D possibly TRBD2 on 5 matching bases. Trimming took 2 bases from V and 7 from J, leaving 23 bases between them. Germline V gene lookup returns CDR1 GTSNPN and CDR2 SVGIG (reference sequence). CDR3 size: 16 residues. The CDR3: CAWSMGSGMISGTQYF. CDR3 coding DNA: TGTGCCTGGAGTATGGGTTCGGGAATGATTTCCGGGACCCAGTACTTC.

This clonotype has at least ten counts. V is TRBV6-2 or TRBV6-3 and J is TRBJ1-1; 9 nucleotides align to TRBD1. V shed 0 bases, J shed 0 bases, and the junction held 2 bases outside the gene matches. This CDR3 contains 16 residues. From germline, CDR1 is MNHEY and CDR2 SVGEGT. In DNA, the CDR3 is TGTGCCAGCAGTTACTCCACAGGGGGCTTGAACACTGAAGCTTTCTTT. This gives the protein CASSYSTGGLNTEAFF.

J is TRBJ2-1 and V is TRBV19; 10 positions agree with TRBD2. The germline gives CDR1 LNHDA, CDR2 SQIVND (reference sequence). This CDR3 spans 14 amino acids. V lost 6 bases to trimming and J lost 7 bases; unmatched junction nucleotides: 6. CDR3 protein: CASSETSGVNEQFF. The CDR3 nucleotides read TGTGCCAGTAGCGAAACTAGCGGGGTAAATGAGCAGTTCTTC.

The chain links TRBV25-1 to TRBJ1-4; D is unclear. The CDR3 consists of 12 residues. Trimming pared 4 bases from V and 7 bases from J, leaving 7 bases between. The germline V gene encodes CDR1 MGHDK and CDR2 SYGVNS. CDR3 sequence: CASSGFPEKLFF. CDR3 nucleotides: TGTGCCAGCAGTGGATTCCCTGAAAAACTGTTTTTT.

The chain has TRBV30 and TRBJ2-5, with no clear D. Germline V gene sequence: CDR1 GTSNPN, CDR2 SVGIG (reference sequence). The V gene lost 3 bases and the J gene lost 0 bases, with 20 bases spanning the gap. CDR3 length equals 17 residues. CDR3 region: CAWSFLPYVGYQETQYF. The DNA for the CDR3 is TGTGCCTGGAGCTTCTTGCCTTACGTGGGGTACCAAGAGACCCAGTACTTC. The whole variable domain, remainder taken from reference TRBV30 and TRBJ2-5, is SQTIHQWPATLVQPVGSPLSLECTVEGTSNPNLYWYRQAAGRGLQLLFYSVGIGQISSEVPQNLSASRPQDRQFILSSKKLLLSDSGFYLCAWSFLPYVGYQETQYFGPGTRLLVL.

The V and J genes are TRBV5-1 and TRBJ2-5, with D unresolved. Trimming left V 4 bases short and J 4 bases short, with 11 bases between. Germline V CDR1 and CDR2: SGHRS, YFSETQ. CDR3 size: 13 residues. CDR3 bases: TGCGCCAGCAGCATTAACGAAAGAGAGACCCAGTACTTC. Translation gives CASSINERETQYF.

This clonotype was seen more than once but under ten times. This may come from a read error, since a much larger clone is one base off. The chain combines TRBV7-9 with TRBJ2-1; 8 bases line up with TRBD1. This CDR3 contains 15 residues. The germline V gene has CDR1 SEHNR and CDR2 FQNEAQ (reference sequence). V dropped 5 bases and J dropped 0; count of bases not matched to a gene: 3. In nucleotides, the CDR3 is TGTGCCAGCAGCCCGACAGGGGACTCCTACAATGAGCAGTTCTTC. Its translation: CASSPTGDSYNEQFF.

This clonotype was seen many times. The gene calls are TRBV6-2 or TRBV6-3 and TRBJ1-1, with a tentative D call TRBD1 (6 bases). This CDR3 comprises 14 residues. V lost 8 bases to trimming and J lost 6 bases, with 19 bases between them. Germline V gene sequence: CDR1 MNHEY, CDR2 SVGEGT. The CDR3 sequence: CASSPQGWVAEAFF. The CDR3 coding sequence is TGTGCCAGCTCCCCCCAGGGGTGGGTCGCTGAAGCTTTCTTT.

Points on this clonotype: This could be a read error, since a much larger clone is one nucleotide away. The CDR3 loop reads CAWGHDYEQHF. Here the CDR3 DNA reads TGTGCCTGGGGACACGACTACGAGCAGCACTTC. This chain links TRBV30 with TRBJ2-7, with D perhaps assigned TRBD1 or TRBD2 (5 bases each). Germline CDR1 reads GTSNPN; CDR2 reads SVGIG (reference sequence). This CDR3 has 11 residues.

There are many counts of this clonotype. The CDR3 DNA is TGTGCCAGCTCACCGGCGGGAGGAAGTAATGAGCAGTTCTTC. Translated: CASSPAGGSNEQFF. V gene TRBV7-2 combines with J gene TRBJ2-1, with 8 positions matching TRBD2. Germline V gene sequence: CDR1 SGHTA, CDR2 FQGNSA. The CDR3 is made up of 14 amino acids. V trimming: 8 bases; J trimming: 7 bases; junction bases outside the gene matches: 10. Based on the CDR3 plus reference TRBV7-2 and TRBJ2-1, the full variable domain is GAGVSQSPSNKVTEKGKDVELRCDPISGHTALYWYRQSLGQGLEFLIYFQGNSAPDKSGLPSDRFSAERTGGSVSTLTIQRTQQEDSAVYLCASSPAGGSNEQFFGPGTRLTVL.

This clonotype was counted only a few times. The rearrangement links TRBV4-1 to TRBJ2-7; D ambiguous. The germline gives CDR1 MGHRA, CDR2 YSYEKL. The CDR3 is 15 amino acids. V shed 0 bases and J shed 6 bases, with 15 bases lying between them. This CDR3 is CASSQEIGLSPEQYF. CDR3 nucleotide sequence: TGCGCCAGCAGCCAAGAAATAGGTTTATCTCCCGAGCAGTACTTC.

The chain couples TRBV5-1 to TRBJ2-5; D unclear. This CDR3 is 14 amino acids long. The V end was cut by 1 base, the J end by 5 bases, with 12 bases between. Looked up from germline, CDR1 is SGHRS and CDR2 is YFSETQ. The CDR3 sequence: CASSLLVGPETQYF. DNA for the CDR3: TGCGCCAGCAGCTTGTTAGTAGGGCCGGAGACCCAGTACTTC.

This chain links TRBV28 with TRBJ2-7; 9 bases are shared with TRBD2. Trimming took 3 bases from V and 5 from J; bases not matched to a gene: 8. This CDR3 is built from 15 residues. Germline values: CDR1 MDHEN, CDR2 SYDVKM. The CDR3: CASSLSVAGANEQYF. DNA of the CDR3: TGTGCCAGCAGTTTGTCGGTAGCGGGAGCCAACGAGCAGTACTTC.

V gene TRBV20-1 combines with J gene TRBJ2-2; possibly TRBD1 or TRBD2 for D (5 bases each). The V and J ends lost 4 bases and 2 bases respectively, with 11 bases between them. The CDR3 is 14 residues long. Per the germline V gene, CDR1 is DFQATT and CDR2 is SNEGSKA (reference sequence). In DNA, the CDR3 is TGCAGTGCTAACGTTGGGGGAAACACCGGGGAGCTGTTTTTT. This sequence encodes CSANVGGNTGELFF.

The chain joins TRBV3-1 to TRBJ2-2; 15 bases are shared with TRBD2. This CDR3 region has 17 residues. Germline trimming cut 0 bases from V and 8 bases from J; bases unmatched to any gene: 4. CDR1 is LGHDT, CDR2 YNNKEL, per germline (reference sequence). The CDR3 is CASSQEIGLAGGGELFF. CDR3 DNA sequence: TGTGCCAGCAGCCAAGAGATCGGACTAGCGGGAGGGGGGGAGCTGTTTTTT.

This clonotype has at least ten counts. This rearrangement joins TRBV2 to TRBJ2-7, with 9 bases aligning to TRBD1. Per the germline V gene, CDR1 is SNHLY and CDR2 is FYNNEI. The CDR3 loop spans 14 amino acids. V shed 6 bases, J shed 0 bases, and the junction held 3 bases outside the gene matches. The CDR3, as DNA: TGTGCCAGCAGGGGACAGGGAAGCTCCTACGAGCAGTACTTC. It encodes CASRGQGSSYEQYF.

This clonotype has a count of ten or more. The gene calls are TRBV6-1 and TRBJ1-5; D unresolved. The CDR3 contains 18 residues. CDR1 is MNHNS and CDR2 is SASEGT in the germline V gene. V was clipped by 5 bases and J by 6 bases, with 26 bases between them. Here the CDR3 DNA reads TGTGCCAGCAGTCCAAATCCGTCCGCCCGCCTGCGGGGTCAGCCCCAGCATTTT. This gives the protein CASSPNPSARLRGQPQHF.

This clonotype has only a few counts. The chain links TRBV5-5 to TRBJ2-2, with D possibly being TRBD2 (6 bases). Germline CDR1 is SGHKS and CDR2 is YYEKEE (reference sequence). The CDR3 sequence is 16 residues long. Trimming cost V 6 bases and J 0 bases, with 15 bases left between them. The CDR3 is CASIRSRGSNTGELFF. Here the CDR3 DNA reads TGTGCCAGCATACGCAGTCGGGGGTCGAACACCGGGGAGCTGTTTTTT.

In its sample, this clonotype was seen many times. At one end, the junction sequence differs from germline, possibly due to a read error. The chain links TRBV6-5 to TRBJ2-7; TRBD1 or TRBD2 may be the D gene (6 bases each). Germline lookup yields CDR1 MNHEY and CDR2 SVGAGI. The CDR3 totals 15 residues. The CDR3 nucleotides read TGTGCCAGCATTTACCAGATAGGGGGGTCCTACGAGCAGTACTTC. This translates into CASIYQIGGSYEQYF.

Here the CDR3 reads CASSGMNNEQFF. The CDR3 DNA reads as TGTGCCAGTAGCGGGATGAACAATGAGCAGTTCTTC. The V call is TRBV19, the J call TRBJ2-1; possibly TRBD2 for D (5 bases). Germline V gene lookup returns CDR1 LNHDA and CDR2 SQIVND (reference sequence). The CDR3 is 12 amino acids. Trimming shortened V by 6 bases and J by 5 bases, and 8 bases separated the two germline ends. Together with reference TRBV19 and TRBJ2-1, the CDR3 gives the full variable domain: DGGITQSPKYLFRKEGQNVTLSCEQNLNHDAMYWYRQDPGQGLRLIYYSQIVNDFQKGDIAEGYSVSREKKESFPLTVTSAQKNPTAFYLCASSGMNNEQFFGPGTRLTVL.

In this sample, this clonotype turned up many times. This sequence joins TRBV7-2 and TRBJ2-1, with D unclear. CDR1 and CDR2 (germline): SGHTA, FQGNSA. The V and J ends lost 4 bases and 7 bases respectively, with 11 bases between them. The CDR3 spans 13 residues. CDR3 protein: CASSSGRPNEQFF. The CDR3 DNA reads TGTGCCAGCAGCTCCGGACGGCCAAATGAGCAGTTCTTC.

There are many counts of this clonotype. V gene TRBV7-2 combines with J gene TRBJ2-1, with 7 bases that match TRBD1. The germline V gene encodes CDR1 SGHTA and CDR2 FQGNSA. The CDR3 covers 15 residues. After removal of 4 bases from V and 5 bases from J, the junction contained 8 bases not matched to a gene. CDR3 residues: CASSYTGTANNEQFF. The CDR3 DNA reads TGTGCCAGCAGCTATACCGGGACAGCAAACAATGAGCAGTTCTTC. Looking up the rest from reference TRBV7-2 and TRBJ2-1 gives the full variable domain: GAGVSQSPSNKVTEKGKDVELRCDPISGHTALYWYRQSLGQGLEFLIYFQGNSAPDKSGLPSDRFSAERTGGSVSTLTIQRTQQEDSAVYLCASSYTGTANNEQFFGPGTRLTVL.

At least ten counts were recorded for this clonotype. This CDR3 is CASSLPGPANTGELFF. The CDR3 nucleotides read TGTGCCAGCAGTTTACCGGGACCGGCGAACACCGGGGAGCTGTTTTTT. The V gene is TRBV28, the J gene TRBJ2-2; D assignment may be TRBD1 or TRBD2 (5 bases each). The germline CDR1 and CDR2 sequences are MDHEN and SYDVKM. There are 16 residues in the CDR3. Trimming shortened V by 2 bases and J by 0 bases, and 10 bases separated the two germline ends.

This clonotype was seen only a few times. V usage is TRBV18 and J usage is TRBJ1-6; a possible D gene is TRBD1 (6 bases). This CDR3 comprises 15 residues. Per the germline V gene, CDR1 is KGHSH and CDR2 is LQKENI. Trimming took off 3 bases at V and 9 bases at J, with 15 bases between the two ends. CDR3 DNA sequence: TGTGCCAGCTCACCGACAGGAGTGGGCGGTTCACCCCTCCACTTT. Its translation: CASSPTGVGGSPLHF.

This clonotype was seen a handful of times. The chain recombines TRBV18 with TRBJ1-1; D unresolved. Trimming removed 2 bases from V and 4 bases from J, with 17 bases in between. The CDR3 has 16 residues. Looked up from germline, CDR1 is KGHSH and CDR2 is LQKENI. For the CDR3, the DNA is TGTGCCAGCTCACCATTCGAGTTCGGCGGGAGCACTGAAGCTTTCTTT. Translating it yields CASSPFEFGGSTEAFF.

There are a few counts of this clonotype. The chain joins TRBV7-9 to TRBJ2-2; D tentatively fits TRBD1 or TRBD2 (7 bases each). Trimming removed 4 bases at V and 0 bases at J, with 12 bases between. The CDR3 has 16 amino acids. Germline CDR1 reads SEHNR; CDR2 reads FQNEAQ (reference sequence). The CDR3, as DNA: TGTGCCAGCAGCTGGGGGGGGACAGCGAACACCGGGGAGCTGTTTTTT. Translation: CASSWGGTANTGELFF. The complete variable domain, with remaining parts taken from reference TRBV7-9 and TRBJ2-2, reads DTGVSQNPRHKITKRGQNVTFRCDPISEHNRLYWYRQTLGQGPEFLTYFQNEAQLEKSRLLSDRFSAERPKGSFSTLEIQRTEQGDSAMYLCASSWGGTANTGELFFGEGSRLTVL.

The chain couples TRBV5-1 to TRBJ1-6; no clear D gene. CDR1 is SGHRS and CDR2 is YFSETQ in the germline V gene. Deletions cut 5 bases from V and 0 bases from J, with 15 bases between. CDR3 length: 17 residues. As DNA, the CDR3 is TGCGCCAGCAGAGACGGACGGGAGAGCTCCTATAATTCACCCCTCCACTTT. Translating it yields CASRDGRESSYNSPLHF.

The chain joins TRBV28 to TRBJ2-7; D remains unclear. V lost 9 bases, J lost 3 bases, and 9 bases lay in between. CDR1 MDHEN and CDR2 SYDVKM come from the germline V gene. The CDR3 is 11 amino acids. In DNA form, the CDR3 reads TGTGCCAGTGCACGGTTCTACGAGCAGTACTTC. Translated: CASARFYEQYF.

This clonotype was picked up many times. V is TRBV15 and J is TRBJ2-2; 9 bases are shared with TRBD2. This CDR3 is 14 amino acids long. V gave up 8 bases and J gave up 7 bases; unmatched junction bases: 8. Germline values: CDR1 LNHNV, CDR2 YYDKDF (reference sequence). Written as DNA, the CDR3 is TGTGCCACCGAAGGCGGGAGGGCCGTCGGGGAGCTGTTTTTT. Translating gives CATEGGRAVGELFF.

This clonotype was recorded many times. CDR3 in amino acids: CAGSPGLAGGAGNEQFF. CDR3 DNA: TGTGCCGGATCCCCGGGACTAGCGGGGGGTGCGGGCAATGAGCAGTTCTTC. The V call is TRBV2, the J call TRBJ2-1, with 15 bases matching TRBD2. J lost 6 bases, V lost 11 bases, and 14 bases had no gene match. The CDR3 extends over 17 amino acids. Germline V gives CDR1 SNHLY, CDR2 FYNNEI.

V is TRBV10-3 and J is TRBJ2-1; possible D gene TRBD2, 5 bases. V lost 2 bases and J lost 4, with 21 bases in between. The germline CDR1 and CDR2 sequences are ENHRY and SYGVKD. The CDR3 contains 18 residues. CDR3 DNA: TGTGCCATCAGTGAGGTCCTAGGTATACGCGGGTCGTACAATGAGCAGTTCTTC. Protein: CAISEVLGIRGSYNEQFF.